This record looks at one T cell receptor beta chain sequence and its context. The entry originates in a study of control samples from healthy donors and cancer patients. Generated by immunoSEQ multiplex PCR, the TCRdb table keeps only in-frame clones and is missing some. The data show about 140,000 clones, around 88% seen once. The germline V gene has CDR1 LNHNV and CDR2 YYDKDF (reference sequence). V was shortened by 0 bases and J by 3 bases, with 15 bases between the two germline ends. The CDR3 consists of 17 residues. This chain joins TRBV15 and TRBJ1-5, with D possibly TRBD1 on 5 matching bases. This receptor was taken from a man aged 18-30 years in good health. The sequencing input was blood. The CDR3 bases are TGTGCCACCAGCAGAGATAAGGGGAGTGGGGACAATCAGCCCCAGCATTTT. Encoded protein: CATSRDKGSGDNQPQHF. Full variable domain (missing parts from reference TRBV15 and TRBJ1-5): DAMVIQNPRYQVTQFGKPVTLSCSQTLNHNVMYWYQQKSSQAPKLLFHYYDKDFNNEADTPDNFQSRRPNTSFCFLDIRSPGLGDTAMYLCATSRDKGSGDNQPQHFGDGTRLSIL.